These 14 T cell receptor beta chains came from one sample sequenced in a study of T cell responses to AZD1222 COVID-19 vaccine. Assay: immunoSEQ multiplex PCR; the TCRdb copy retains only in-frame clones and omits some. This table holds about 150,000 clones, 90% found once. Specimen: peripheral blood, collected 28 days after the second AZD1222 dose. The receptors shown here come from an adult who received the AZD1222 COVID-19 vaccine.

J is TRBJ1-1 and V is TRBV9; tentative D call: TRBD1 (6 bases). Between the trimmed V and J ends, which lost 2 bases and 0 bases, there was a span of 17 bases. The CDR3 is 17 residues long. CDR1 and CDR2 from the germline V gene are SGDLS and YYNGEE. CDR3 residues: CASSVGRGPQMNTEAFF. In DNA form, the CDR3 reads TGTGCCAGCAGCGTCGGACGGGGGCCCCAGATGAACACTGAAGCTTTCTTT.

This clone was seen only once. The chain joins TRBV6-5 to TRBJ2-7, with D tentatively TRBD1 (6 bases). CDR1 MNHEY and CDR2 SVGAGI come from the germline V gene. Trimming removed 6 bases at V and 3 bases at J, with 12 bases between. CDR3 size: 13 residues. CDR3 region: CASSPGQLYEQYF. The DNA of the CDR3 is TGTGCCAGCAGCCCCGGACAGCTCTACGAGCAGTACTTC.

Only one count was recorded for this clone. The chain joins TRBV5-1 to TRBJ1-4, with D possibly TRBD1 on 5 matching bases. V lost 3 bases to trimming and J lost 4 bases, with 16 bases between them. Germline CDR1 is SGHRS and CDR2 is YFSETQ. The CDR3 has 16 residues. CDR3 coding DNA: TGCGCCAGCAGCTGGGGCTCGGGTCGACTTAATGAAAAACTGTTTTTT. Its protein is CASSWGSGRLNEKLFF.

This clone was seen once. The rearrangement joins TRBV28 to TRBJ2-1, with 7 bases lining up with TRBD1. Germline V gene lookup returns CDR1 MDHEN and CDR2 SYDVKM. V shed 8 bases and J 6 bases; nucleotides not matched to a gene: 10. CDR3 length: 14 residues. CDR3 nucleotides: TGTGCCAGCGAGATAGACAGGGTACGCAATGAGCAGTTCTTC. It translates to CASEIDRVRNEQFF.

This clone has only one observation. This rearrangement joins TRBV6-5 to TRBJ1-2, with 10 positions matching TRBD1. The CDR3 sequence is 15 residues long. The junction had 11 bases not matched to a gene; V was cut back by 6 bases and J by 7 bases. Germline loops: CDR1 MNHEY, CDR2 SVGAGI. The CDR3 sequence: CASSIEWDRGGGYTF. DNA for the CDR3: TGTGCCAGCAGCATCGAATGGGACAGGGGCGGTGGCTACACCTTC.

This clone has just a few counts. The rearrangement uses TRBV4-2 and TRBJ1-1; D remains ambiguous. Germline V gene sequence: CDR1 LGHNA, CDR2 YNFKEQ. V was trimmed by 0 bases and J by 1 base, leaving 9 bases between them. The length of the CDR3 is 15 residues. CDR3 bases: TGTGCCAGCAGCCAAGATCGGACCTCGAACACTGAAGCTTTCTTT. This translates into CASSQDRTSNTEAFF.

The V and J genes are TRBV20-1 and TRBJ1-2; TRBD1 might be the D (5 bases). Per the germline V gene, CDR1 is DFQATT and CDR2 is SNEGSKA (reference sequence). The CDR3 is made up of 17 amino acids. V lost 3 bases to trimming and J lost 0 bases, with 20 bases between them. CDR3 amino acids: CSASPRQPYITNYGYTF. As DNA, the CDR3 is TGCAGTGCTAGTCCTAGACAGCCTTATATTACTAACTATGGCTACACCTTC.

The J gene is TRBJ2-1, the V gene TRBV9, with 7 bases that match TRBD2. CDR3 size: 17 residues. CDR1 is SGDLS, CDR2 YYNGEE, per germline. V dropped 0 bases and J dropped 9; count of bases not matched to a gene: 15. In DNA, the CDR3 is TGTGCCAGCAGCGTAGTTCGCGGCGGGAGTTTCGTGGGTGAGCAGTTCTTC. Residues: CASSVVRGGSFVGEQFF.

The gene calls are TRBV6-5 and TRBJ2-7, with D tentatively TRBD1 (6 bases). Germline V gene lookup returns CDR1 MNHEY and CDR2 SVGAGI. V shed 5 bases and J shed 6 bases, with 20 bases lying between them. The CDR3 has 15 residues. The CDR3 spells CASSKGDGDGSEQYF. CDR3 nucleotides: TGTGCCAGCAGTAAGGGGGATGGGGACGGTTCCGAGCAGTACTTC.

This clone has just one count. This chain joins TRBV25-1 and TRBJ2-7, with D perhaps TRBD1 or TRBD2 (5 bases each). Germline V gene data show CDR1 as MGHDK and CDR2 as SYGVNS. Trimming pared 2 bases from V and 3 bases from J, leaving 5 bases between. The CDR3 is made up of 12 amino acids. As DNA, the CDR3 is TGTGCCAGCAGTGAAGGGGGCTACGAGCAGTACTTC. This translates into CASSEGGYEQYF.

The chain combines TRBV5-6 with TRBJ1-2; 8 bases line up with TRBD1. The CDR3 extends over 14 amino acids. CDR1 and CDR2 (germline): SGHDT, YYEEEE. V gave up 0 bases and J gave up 8 bases; unmatched junction bases: 6. DNA for the CDR3: TGTGCCAGCAGCTTGGGACAGGGGATTGGGGGCTACACCTTC. Translated, it gives CASSLGQGIGGYTF. The whole variable domain, remainder taken from reference TRBV5-6 and TRBJ1-2, is DAGVTQSPTHLIKTRGQQVTLRCSPKSGHDTVSWYQQALGQGPQFIFQYYEEEERQRGNFPDRFSGHQFPNYSSELNVNALLLGDSALYLCASSLGQGIGGYTFGSGTRLTVV.

The chain couples TRBV19 to TRBJ1-5, with TRBD1 as a possible D gene (6 bases). CDR1 LNHDA and CDR2 SQIVND come from the germline V gene (reference sequence). V was cut by 4 bases and J by 6 bases, with 10 bases left in between. The CDR3 is 13 amino acids. CDR3 protein: CASSKQGSQPQHF. CDR3 nucleotide sequence: TGTGCCAGTAGTAAACAGGGAAGTCAGCCCCAGCATTTT.

The V gene is TRBV15, the J gene TRBJ2-5; possibly TRBD2 for D (5 bases). The germline CDR1 and CDR2 sequences are LNHNV and YYDKDF (reference sequence). The length of the CDR3 is 14 residues. V gave up 0 bases and J gave up 3 bases, with 8 bases separating them. The DNA for the CDR3 is TGTGCCACCAGCAGAGATAGAGGGAAAGAGACCCAGTACTTC. Translation: CATSRDRGKETQYF.

CDR3 sequence (DNA): TGTGCCAGCAGCTTGTCGGTTAACACTGAAGCTTTCTTT. Protein sequence: CASSLSVNTEAFF. This chain joins TRBV5-6 and TRBJ1-1; D is unclear. This CDR3 contains 13 residues. Germline V lookup: CDR1 SGHDT, CDR2 YYEEEE. V gave up 1 base and J gave up 2 bases, with 6 bases separating them.